The T cell receptor (beta chain) described here comes from a study of T cells in Graves' hyperthyroidism and ophthalmopathy. Study as a whole: Prior to any treatment, at the point of initial diagnosis, peripheral blood was collected.

Germline V CDR1 and CDR2: SGHTA, FQGTGA. This CDR3 contains 17 residues. V was pared by 2 bases and J by 2 bases, with 16 bases between. Amplification targeted TCR beta CDR3 regions from RNA transcripts. The study used the HTBI primer set for a first-round RT-PCR of the TCR CDR3. MiXCR, run by TCRdb on the multiplex PCR reads, gives a single entry per CDR3 protein. The table has hundreds of thousands of distinct CDR3 sequences, roughly a quarter seen once. Sequencing was done on a sample of blood. V gene TRBV7-3 combines with J gene TRBJ2-4, with D perhaps matching TRBD2 (6 bases). This receptor was obtained from a woman aged 30 to 39 with Graves' ophthalmopathy. This CDR3 is CASSLFGGVQTKNIQYF. The CDR3 DNA reads TGTGCCAGCAGCTTATTCGGAGGGGTTCAGACCAAAAACATTCAGTACTTC.